This TCR beta chain was found in a study of blood T cell repertoires in COVID-19. The overall study: Sites across the United States, Italy and Spain contributed samples from acute and convalescent COVID-19. Sources were T cells, B-cell-depleted T cells, or PBMCs; the material itself was cDNA or gDNA.

The authors' processing: Estimation of nucleated cell counts relied on the amplification of reference gene primers. Data came from immunoSEQ multiplex PCR; TCRdb stores just in-frame clones and leaves some out. Clone size and the V and J calls come from that table; the DNA yielded D and trimming. The data contain 150,000 to 200,000 clones, about 88% of them singletons. Sequencing input: peripheral blood. The source of this sequence is a man between 18 and 29 years old who had recovered from COVID-19.

The CDR3 nucleotides are TGTGCCAGCAGTTTATCCCTAGCGGTCTCCTACGAGCAGTACTTC. The encoded protein is CASSLSLAVSYEQYF. The chain couples TRBV27 to TRBJ2-7; 7 nucleotides match TRBD2. Germline-derived CDR1 and CDR2 are MNHEY and SMNVEV (reference sequence). CDR3 length: 15 amino acids. The V gene end was trimmed by 0 bases and the J gene end by 0 bases; junction bases not matched to a gene: 2.